The 25 T cell receptor beta chains below all came from one sample that was sequenced in a study of shared clonotypes between healthy human individuals. Assay: immunoSEQ multiplex PCR; the TCRdb copy retains only in-frame clones and omits some. The table lists about 470,000 clones, roughly 80% of them singletons. The sample consisted of PBMCs. The receptors here all came from a woman aged 35 to 49 in good health. Some clones in this sample may be carry-over from other donors' samples.

This chain links TRBV6-1 with TRBJ2-7; D tentatively reads TRBD1 or TRBD2 (5 bases each). Germline CDR1 MNHNS, CDR2 SASEGT. The CDR3 spans 15 residues. The V end was cut by 1 base, the J end by 9 bases, with 19 bases between. In DNA form, the CDR3 reads TGTGCCAGCAGTGAAGGGGGCGGGCGAGCTACGAGGCAGTACTTC. This gives the protein CASSEGGGRATRQYF.

V is TRBV9 and J is TRBJ2-5; no clear D. Per the germline V gene, CDR1 is SGDLS and CDR2 is YYNGEE. V lost 0 bases, J lost 5 bases, and 11 bases lay in between. This CDR3 has 14 amino acids. CDR3 sequence: CASSVVASSETQYF. The CDR3 DNA sequence: TGTGCCAGCAGCGTAGTGGCCTCCTCCGAGACCCAGTACTTC.

The V gene is TRBV7-8, the J gene TRBJ2-1; D not certain. Germline CDR1 reads SGHVS; CDR2 reads FQNEAQ. This CDR3 region has 13 residues. Trimming removed 5 bases at V and 10 bases at J, with 15 bases between. CDR3 loop: CASSTRVSMEQFF. The CDR3 coding sequence is TGTGCCAGCAGCACCCGGGTCTCTATGGAGCAGTTCTTC.

The chain is built from TRBV7-7 and TRBJ2-3, with 7 bases lining up with TRBD2. V was pared by 3 bases and J by 0 bases, with 3 bases of the junction left unmatched. The CDR3 spans 15 residues. CDR1 SSHAT and CDR2 FNYEAQ come from the germline V gene (reference sequence). CDR3 nucleotides: TGTGCCAGCAGCTTGGGGGAGGGGAGCACAGATACGCAGTATTTT. This translates into CASSLGEGSTDTQYF. Supplemented by reference TRBV7-7 and TRBJ2-3, the full variable domain reads GAGVSQSPRYKVTKRGQDVTLRCDPISSHATLYWYQQALGQGPEFLTYFNYEAQPDKSGLPSDRFSAERPEGSISTLTIQRTEQRDSAMYRCASSLGEGSTDTQYFGPGTRLTVL.

This chain links TRBV11-3 with TRBJ2-1; D remains ambiguous. V was clipped by 2 bases and J by 4 bases, with 9 bases between them. CDR3 length equals 14 residues. Germline CDR1 reads SGHNT; CDR2 reads YENEEA. The CDR3 DNA follows: TGTGCCAGCAGCTTAAGTGGCAGATACAATGAGCAGTTCTTC. Translated, it gives CASSLSGRYNEQFF.

This clone was recorded many times. The chain is built from TRBV4-3 and TRBJ2-1; 8 nucleotides match TRBD2. The germline V gene has CDR1 LGHNA and CDR2 YSLEER. Germline trimming cut 0 bases from V and 4 bases from J; bases unmatched to any gene: 8. This CDR3 has 17 residues. The CDR3 DNA sequence: TGCGCCAGCAGCCAAGAGGTTGGGACTAGGGGGTACAATGAGCAGTTCTTC. Translating it yields CASSQEVGTRGYNEQFF.

This chain links TRBV19 with TRBJ2-3; the D is unclear. The V end was cut by 2 bases, the J end by 3 bases, with 12 bases between. CDR1 is LNHDA and CDR2 is SQIVND in the germline V gene (reference sequence). This CDR3 spans 15 amino acids. The CDR3 DNA reads as TGTGCCAGTAGTATAAACGGGTGGGGTACAGATACGCAGTATTTT. Translated: CASSINGWGTDTQYF. Full variable domain (missing parts from reference TRBV19 and TRBJ2-3): DGGITQSPKYLFRKEGQNVTLSCEQNLNHDAMYWYRQDPGQGLRLIYYSQIVNDFQKGDIAEGYSVSREKKESFPLTVTSAQKNPTAFYLCASSINGWGTDTQYFGPGTRLTVL.

The chain uses TRBV19 and TRBJ2-7, with a possible D match to TRBD2 (6 bases). Trimming cost V 5 bases and J 4 bases, with 18 bases left between them. There are 15 residues in the CDR3. The V gene's germline CDR1 is LNHDA and CDR2 SQIVND (reference sequence). Written as DNA, the CDR3 is TGTGCCAGTAGTGGACCGGGACTCTACTTTTACGAGCAGTACTTC. It yields the protein CASSGPGLYFYEQYF. Looking up the rest from reference TRBV19 and TRBJ2-7 gives the full variable domain: DGGITQSPKYLFRKEGQNVTLSCEQNLNHDAMYWYRQDPGQGLRLIYYSQIVNDFQKGDIAEGYSVSREKKESFPLTVTSAQKNPTAFYLCASSGPGLYFYEQYFGPGTRLTVT.

J is TRBJ2-7 and V is TRBV30, with D perhaps TRBD2 (6 bases). Trimming left V 4 bases short and J 4 bases short, with 17 bases between. The CDR3 totals 14 residues. The germline V gene encodes CDR1 GTSNPN and CDR2 SVGIG (reference sequence). The CDR3 here is CAWTRLTEGYEQYF. Here the CDR3 DNA reads TGTGCCTGGACCCGTTTGACGGAGGGGTACGAGCAGTACTTC.

The chain combines TRBV5-6 with TRBJ2-1, with 12 bases that match TRBD2. The germline V gene encodes CDR1 SGHDT and CDR2 YYEEEE. This CDR3 spans 18 amino acids. The V segment lost 0 bases and the J segment 1 base; nucleotides outside the gene matches: 5. CDR3 amino acids: CASSLATSGSWSYNEQFF. The CDR3 DNA follows: TGTGCCAGCAGCTTGGCGACTAGCGGGAGTTGGTCCTACAATGAGCAGTTCTTC. Full variable domain (remainder filled in from reference TRBV5-6 and TRBJ2-1): DAGVTQSPTHLIKTRGQQVTLRCSPKSGHDTVSWYQQALGQGPQFIFQYYEEEERQRGNFPDRFSGHQFPNYSSELNVNALLLGDSALYLCASSLATSGSWSYNEQFFGPGTRLTVL.

This chain connects TRBV10-3 to TRBJ2-5; the match to TRBD2 covers 8 bases. CDR1 is ENHRY and CDR2 is SYGVKD in the germline V gene. The V segment lost 4 bases and the J segment 7 bases; nucleotides outside the gene matches: 11. The CDR3 length is 15 residues. The CDR3 DNA is TGTGCCATCAGTGGAGCGGGAGATGCCCTTGGGACCCAGTACTTC. The encoded protein is CAISGAGDALGTQYF.

This clone was counted a few times. The rearrangement uses TRBV6-5 and TRBJ2-3; D possibly corresponds to TRBD2 (5 bases). In germline, CDR1 is MNHEY, CDR2 SVGAGI. CDR3 length equals 13 residues. The V gene lost 6 bases and the J gene lost 4 bases, with 11 bases spanning the gap. The chain's CDR3 is CASRLPGADTQYF. CDR3 sequence (DNA): TGTGCCAGCAGGCTGCCCGGGGCAGATACGCAGTATTTT.

The chain employs TRBV9 and TRBJ1-4; D possibly corresponds to TRBD1 (5 bases). V was clipped by 0 bases and J by 5 bases, with 14 bases between them. The germline V gene has CDR1 SGDLS and CDR2 YYNGEE. This CDR3 spans 16 amino acids. CDR3 residues: CASSVGESGPNEKLFF. CDR3 DNA: TGTGCCAGCAGCGTAGGTGAATCGGGGCCGAATGAAAAACTGTTTTTT. Together with reference TRBV9 and TRBJ1-4, the CDR3 gives the full variable domain: DSGVTQTPKHLITATGQRVTLRCSPRSGDLSVYWYQQSLDQGLQFLIQYYNGEERAKGNILERFSAQQFPDLHSELNLSSLELGDSALYFCASSVGESGPNEKLFFGSGTQLSVL.

This chain links TRBV20-1 with TRBJ2-5, with D uncertain. CDR1 is DFQATT, CDR2 SNEGSKA, per germline (reference sequence). The V end lost 1 base, the J end lost 1 base, and 1 base lay between the germline ends. The CDR3 loop spans 11 amino acids. The CDR3 DNA reads as TGCAGTGCTAGAGTCCAAGAGACCCAGTACTTC. Translation gives CSARVQETQYF.

The rearrangement joins TRBV13 to TRBJ2-7, with 10 bases identical to TRBD2. The CDR3 spans 16 residues. Germline-derived CDR1 and CDR2 are PRHDT and FYEKMQ (reference sequence). J was trimmed by 0 bases and V by 3 bases; bases with no gene match: 5. The CDR3, as DNA: TGTGCCAGCAGCTTTTATACTAGCGGGGCCTCCTACGAGCAGTACTTC. Translated, it gives CASSFYTSGASYEQYF.

The rearrangement joins TRBV4-3 to TRBJ2-3, with D uncertain. The CDR3 extends over 13 amino acids. The V gene lost 0 bases and the J gene lost 2 bases, with 3 bases spanning the gap. The germline V gene has CDR1 LGHNA and CDR2 YSLEER. This CDR3 is CASSQEITDTQYF. The CDR3 DNA reads as TGCGCCAGCAGCCAAGAAATCACAGATACGCAGTATTTT.

The gene calls are TRBV2 and TRBJ1-5, with TRBD1 identical over 7 bases. Germline CDR1 and CDR2: SNHLY and FYNNEI. The length of the CDR3 is 21 residues. Trimming removed 6 bases from V and 6 bases from J; junction bases left unmatched: 29. The chain's CDR3 is CASRAGEEPGQLTLRTQPQHF. The CDR3 DNA reads TGTGCCAGCAGGGCGGGAGAAGAACCGGGACAGCTGACATTGAGAACTCAGCCCCAGCATTTT.

This chain links TRBV15 with TRBJ1-2; 7 positions match TRBD1. This CDR3 contains 15 residues. Trimming removed 0 bases from V and 3 bases from J; junction bases left unmatched: 4. The germline V gene encodes CDR1 LNHNV and CDR2 YYDKDF (reference sequence). This chain's CDR3 is CATSRDKGTDYGYTF. In nucleotides, the CDR3 is TGTGCCACCAGCAGAGATAAGGGGACAGACTATGGCTACACCTTC.

This chain uses TRBV15 with TRBJ2-5; D gene uncertain. The CDR3 covers 15 residues. Germline assignment: CDR1 LNHNV and CDR2 YYDKDF (reference sequence). Trimming stripped 1 base from V and 2 bases from J, with 11 bases between. Here the CDR3 DNA reads TGTGCCACCAGCAGAGCTTTGACTGCACAAGAGACCCAGTACTTC. Translated: CATSRALTAQETQYF.

This rearrangement joins TRBV7-9 to TRBJ2-3, with TRBD1 as a possible D gene (6 bases). This CDR3 spans 17 amino acids. Germline V lookup: CDR1 SEHNR, CDR2 FQNEAQ (reference sequence). Deletions cut 0 bases from V and 0 bases from J, with 13 bases between. The CDR3 spells CASSLAGQTTSTDTQYF. DNA for the CDR3: TGTGCCAGCAGCTTAGCAGGACAGACAACTAGCACAGATACGCAGTATTTT.

This clone was seen only once. The V call is TRBV11-2, the J call TRBJ2-1; 8 bases map to TRBD2. Germline CDR1 reads SGHAT; CDR2 reads FQNNGV. The CDR3 loop spans 15 amino acids. The V segment lost 5 bases and the J segment 7 bases; nucleotides outside the gene matches: 10. CDR3 protein: CASSPLRAGDNEQFF. The CDR3 coding sequence is TGTGCCAGCAGCCCCTTAAGAGCGGGAGATAATGAGCAGTTCTTC.

The V gene is TRBV7-9, the J gene TRBJ2-1; D is possibly TRBD1 (8 bases). The germline V gene has CDR1 SEHNR and CDR2 FQNEAQ (reference sequence). The V end was cut by 3 bases, the J end by 7 bases, with 13 bases between. The CDR3 is made up of 14 amino acids. CDR3 sequence: CASSFGQGLNEQFF. The CDR3 DNA reads TGTGCCAGCAGCTTCGGACAGGGACTAAATGAGCAGTTCTTC.

Regarding this clone: Different DNA sequences within this sample yield the same CDR3. The V call is TRBV7-9, the J call TRBJ2-7; 8 nucleotides line up with TRBD1. Trimming took 3 bases from V and 7 from J; bases not matched to a gene: 5. The germline V gene has CDR1 SEHNR and CDR2 FQNEAQ (reference sequence). This CDR3 contains 13 residues. CDR3 bases: TGTGCCAGCAGCTTGACAGGGGTGGGGGAGCAGTACTTC. Translation gives CASSLTGVGEQYF.

The chain uses TRBV28 and TRBJ1-4; no reliable D call. The ends were cut back, 7 bases at V and 8 bases at J, with 20 bases in the middle. The CDR3 spans 15 residues. Germline V gives CDR1 MDHEN, CDR2 SYDVKM. The CDR3 bases are TGTGCCAGCAAAGACGGCCAATTTAGCTACGAAAAACTGTTTTTT. It codes for CASKDGQFSYEKLFF.

The chain employs TRBV27 and TRBJ2-7; no definite D call. CDR3 length equals 13 residues. Trimming stripped 8 bases from V and 3 bases from J, with 14 bases between. The germline V gene encodes CDR1 MNHEY and CDR2 SMNVEV (reference sequence). In DNA, the CDR3 is TGTGCCAGCTGGGGAAGGGCAGGCTACGAGCAGTACTTC. Translating it yields CASWGRAGYEQYF.